The T cell receptor beta chain under discussion was sequenced for a study of cytomegalovirus exposure and HLA in healthy donors. J was trimmed by 0 bases and V by 7 bases; bases with no gene match: 5. The CDR3 covers 16 residues. CDR1 is SGHRS, CDR2 YFSETQ, per germline. Researchers ran the PCR with 60 Vbeta and 13 Jbeta primers. Repertoires were generated with immunoSEQ multiplex PCR, while TCRdb's copy carries only in-frame clones and drops some. The table has 99,000 or so clones, approximately 79% seen once. Findings and caveats of the study: A previous analysis found most TCR beta V segments productive roughly 87% or roughly 30% of the time.

About this clone itself: Antigen specificity is unknown.

This sequence originates from a man aged 25 to 40 in good health and CMV-seropositive. The sample was PBMCs. The J gene is TRBJ1-6, the V gene TRBV5-1; 9 bases agree with TRBD1. Written as DNA, the CDR3 is TGCGCCAGCGGACAGGGGCTGAGCTCCTATAATTCACCCCTCCACTTT. Amino acid sequence: CASGQGLSSYNSPLHF. Filled out from reference TRBV5-1 and TRBJ1-6, the complete variable domain reads KAGVTQTPRYLIKTRGQQVTLSCSPISGHRSVSWYQQTPGQGLQFLFEYFSETQRNKGNFPGRFSGRQFSNSRSEMNVSTLELGDSALYLCASGQGLSSYNSPLHFGNGTRLTVT.